What follows describes a single T cell receptor (beta chain). No antigen is known for it. The CDR3 is 13 amino acids. The germline V and J ends were trimmed by 5 bases and 0 bases, with 11 bases remaining between them. Germline loops: CDR1 DFQATT, CDR2 SNEGSKA (reference sequence). A J-beta primer mix and a sample-barcoded 5' primer were used in a second PCR of about 6 to 12 cycles. Each CDR3 protein gets one entry after TCRdb re-called the 5' RACE reads with MiXCR. The repertoire holds about 620,000 distinct CDR3 sequences, with around 52% as singletons. The source of the sample is a study of blood T cells in healthy people across ages. Regarding the study as a whole: Unknown CMV status may confound age-related changes in expanded clones. Measured against age, TCR beta diversity per million T cells decreased in a roughly linear manner.

Material for sequencing was blood. The chain couples TRBV20-1 to TRBJ2-7; D is possibly TRBD1 (6 bases). The sequence was obtained from a woman over 75 in good health. CDR3 DNA: TGCAGTGCTCCAGGGGTCCCCTCCTACGAGCAGTACTTC. Protein product: CSAPGVPSYEQYF.